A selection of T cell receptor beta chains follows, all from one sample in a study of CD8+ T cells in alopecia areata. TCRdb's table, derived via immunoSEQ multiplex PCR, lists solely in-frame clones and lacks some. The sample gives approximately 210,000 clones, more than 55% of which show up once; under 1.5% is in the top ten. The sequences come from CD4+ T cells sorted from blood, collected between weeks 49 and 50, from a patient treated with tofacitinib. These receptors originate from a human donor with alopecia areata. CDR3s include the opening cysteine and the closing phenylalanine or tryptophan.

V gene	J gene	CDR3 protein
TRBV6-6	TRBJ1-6	CASRTGPPLHF
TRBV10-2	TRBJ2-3	CASSPPAGDTQYF
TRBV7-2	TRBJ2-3	CASSSRRGGGTDTQYF
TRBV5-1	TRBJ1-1	CASSLVRREEAFF
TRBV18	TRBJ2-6	CASSPDRSGANVLTF
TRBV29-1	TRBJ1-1	CSVAVTNTEAFF
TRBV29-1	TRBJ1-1	CSTTRPEAGTFF
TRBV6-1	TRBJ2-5	CASSDGTSRETQYF
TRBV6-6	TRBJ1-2	CASSYGQGGYGYTF
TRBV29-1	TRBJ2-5	CSVEEVRETQYF
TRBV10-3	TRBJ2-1	CAISELGGNEQFF
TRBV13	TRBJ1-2	CATEEGGRGYGYTF
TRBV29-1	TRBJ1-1	CSVRQGRQAFF
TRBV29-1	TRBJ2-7	CSVSGTGAYEQYF
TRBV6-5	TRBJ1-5	CASRQQGASNQPQHF
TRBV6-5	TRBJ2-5	CASSETRETQYF
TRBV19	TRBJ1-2	CASSQAGGYTF
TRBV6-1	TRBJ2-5	CASSPGLVKETQYF
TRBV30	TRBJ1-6	CARANGDGSPLHF
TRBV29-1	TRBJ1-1	CSVAHGPNTEAFF
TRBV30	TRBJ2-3	CAWSPRGLQGTDTQYF
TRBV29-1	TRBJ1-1	CSVAGTENTEAFF
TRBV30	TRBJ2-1	CAWSPGGEQFF
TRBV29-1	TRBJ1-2	CSVNQGVAYGYTF
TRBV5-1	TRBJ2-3	CASSLRGLEADTQYF
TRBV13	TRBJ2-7	CASSVRDASYEQYF
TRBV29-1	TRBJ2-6	CSVGGSSSSGANVLTF
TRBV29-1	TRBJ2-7	CSVVGLAGRYEQYF
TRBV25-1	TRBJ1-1	CASSEYRGVNTEAFF
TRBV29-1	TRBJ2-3	CSVRDRGKTDTQYF
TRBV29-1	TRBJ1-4	CSATGRTTNEKLFF
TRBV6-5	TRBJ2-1	CATWDPQGGQFF
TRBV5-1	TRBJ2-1	CASSSRLNEEQFF
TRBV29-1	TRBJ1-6	CSVVGFGRAPSGMSLHF
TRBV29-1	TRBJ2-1	CSAFGGARGNEQFF
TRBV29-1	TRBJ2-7	CSVAGLAKYEQYF
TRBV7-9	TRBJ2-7	CASSLGNFGDEQYF
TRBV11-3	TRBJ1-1	CASSNELNTEAFF
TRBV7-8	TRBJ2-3	CASSVLAGAHSSTDTQYF
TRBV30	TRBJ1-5	CAWSPGTGDQPQHF
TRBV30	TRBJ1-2	CAWMPQTTLNYGYTF
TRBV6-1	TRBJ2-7	CASTPVGGRGEQYF
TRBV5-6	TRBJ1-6	CASSRGGVGSPLHF
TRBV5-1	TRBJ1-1	CASQGQADTEAFF
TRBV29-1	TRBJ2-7	CSVEGISTGGLYEQYF
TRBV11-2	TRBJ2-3	CASSLPTGPQYF
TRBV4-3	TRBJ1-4	CASSQEPNGEKLFF
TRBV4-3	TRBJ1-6	CASSQKIGTGNSPLHF
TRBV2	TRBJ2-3	CASSEGFGDTQYF
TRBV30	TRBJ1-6	CAWSGPEGPLHF
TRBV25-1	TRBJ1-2	CARIRGGAANYGYTF